Below, 5 T cell receptor beta chains from the same sample are listed, as sequenced in a study of blood T cell repertoires in COVID-19. TCRdb's table, derived via immunoSEQ multiplex PCR, lists solely in-frame clones and lacks some. The sample consists of 300,000 to 400,000 clones, about nine tenths of them appearing once. Sample: peripheral blood. These receptors were collected from a woman between 70 and 85 years old with COVID-19, enrolled during active disease.

The gene calls are TRBV2 and TRBJ1-5, with D possibly matching TRBD1 (5 bases). CDR3 length: 13 residues. Germline CDR1 SNHLY, CDR2 FYNNEI. V gave up 7 bases and J gave up 2 bases, with 9 bases separating them. CDR3 DNA: TGTGCCAGCAAGGGGCAGGGCAATCAGCCCCAGCATTTT. Translating it yields CASKGQGNQPQHF.

V usage is TRBV28 and J usage is TRBJ2-5; no clear D gene. V dropped 6 bases and J dropped 0 bases, with 14 bases sitting between them. There are 15 residues in the CDR3. Germline V gives CDR1 MDHEN, CDR2 SYDVKM. CDR3 coding DNA: TGTGCCAGCAGCCACGCGGATCTTAACCAAGAGACCCAGTACTTC. It codes for CASSHADLNQETQYF.

This clone was observed a handful of times. This chain uses TRBV7-6 with TRBJ2-1, with TRBD2 identical over 11 bases. CDR3 length equals 17 residues. V was clipped by 5 bases and J by 9 bases; unmatched bases: 15. Germline lookup yields CDR1 SGHVS and CDR2 FNYEAQ. Here the CDR3 reads CASSQLAGGDGVGEQFF. As DNA, the CDR3 is TGTGCCAGCAGCCAGCTAGCGGGGGGAGACGGGGTGGGTGAGCAGTTCTTC.

The chain carries TRBV7-6 and TRBJ1-3, with a possible D match to TRBD1 (5 bases). The CDR3 is 14 residues long. CDR1 SGHVS and CDR2 FNYEAQ come from the germline V gene. V gave up 5 bases and J gave up 2 bases, with 10 bases separating them. This chain's CDR3 is CASSVDSAGNTIYF. The CDR3 DNA reads as TGTGCCAGCAGCGTAGACAGTGCTGGAAACACCATATATTTT.

The V gene is TRBV6-6, the J gene TRBJ1-2; TRBD1 might be the D (5 bases). The CDR3 length is 14 residues. Trimming took off 1 base at V and 4 bases at J, with 10 bases between the two ends. Germline assignment: CDR1 MNHNY and CDR2 SVGAGI (reference sequence). Here the CDR3 reads CASSYLEGPYGYTF. The CDR3 DNA follows: TGTGCCAGCAGTTACTTGGAGGGGCCCTATGGCTACACCTTC.